These 15 T cell receptor beta chains came from one sample sequenced in a study of response to subunit inactivated influenza vaccine. One entry per CDR3 protein, called by TCRdb with MiXCR from the RT-PCR reads. Of about 570,000 distinct CDR3 sequences in the sample, about 11% were seen once. A further study also used this sample, focusing on T cells expressing NK-cell markers. That source notes: Beta-chain TCR cDNA was generated via 5'RACE template switching with UMIs.

The sequencing used PBMCs from blood, collected on the day of vaccination. The receptors here all came from a man in his forties or fifties who received an inactivated influenza vaccine.

This clonotype was seen repeatedly, ten times or more. In nucleotides, the CDR3 is TGCAGTGCTAGAGACCTCCTACAGGGGGCAAGCAATCAGCCCCAGCATTTT. Amino acids: CSARDLLQGASNQPQHF. The chain combines TRBV20-1 with TRBJ1-5; 9 nucleotides match TRBD1. V lost 0 bases to trimming and J lost 1 base; unmatched junction nucleotides: 7. CDR1 and CDR2 (germline): DFQATT, SNEGSKA (reference sequence). This CDR3 has 17 amino acids.

The rearrangement uses TRBV5-6 and TRBJ2-2, with 8 bases aligning to TRBD1. The CDR3 consists of 16 residues. Trimming removed 3 bases from V and 5 bases from J; junction bases left unmatched: 9. Germline-derived CDR1 and CDR2 are SGHDT and YYEEEE. CDR3 protein: CASSSRDRGRTGELFF. CDR3 coding DNA: TGTGCCAGCAGCTCAAGAGACAGGGGTCGGACCGGGGAGCTGTTTTTT. Together with reference TRBV5-6 and TRBJ2-2, the CDR3 gives the full variable domain: DAGVTQSPTHLIKTRGQQVTLRCSPKSGHDTVSWYQQALGQGPQFIFQYYEEEERQRGNFPDRFSGHQFPNYSSELNVNALLLGDSALYLCASSSRDRGRTGELFFGEGSRLTVL.

The chain is built from TRBV5-6 and TRBJ2-6; D possibly corresponds to TRBD1 (6 bases). V gave up 3 bases and J gave up 0 bases, with 7 bases separating them. This CDR3 spans 15 amino acids. Germline values: CDR1 SGHDT, CDR2 YYEEEE. The CDR3 spells CASSWTDSGANVLTF. Here the CDR3 DNA reads TGTGCCAGCAGCTGGACAGACTCTGGGGCCAACGTCCTGACTTTC.

This chain uses TRBV6-2 or TRBV6-3 with TRBJ1-2; TRBD1 agrees at 8 bases. V shed 0 bases and J 0 bases; nucleotides not matched to a gene: 18. Germline V CDR1 and CDR2: MNHEY, SVGEGT. The CDR3 extends over 21 amino acids. CDR3 DNA sequence: TGTGCCAGCAGTTACTCGGCGCCGCGGGGACAGGCGATAAAAGCTAACTATGGCTACACCTTC. Translated, it gives CASSYSAPRGQAIKANYGYTF.

This clonotype was observed at least ten times. V usage is TRBV3-1 and J usage is TRBJ2-1, with TRBD2 matching over 7 bases. The CDR3 has 15 amino acids. Germline CDR1 reads LGHDT; CDR2 reads YNNKEL (reference sequence). With V trimmed by 6 bases and J by 4 bases, 9 bases remained unmatched. As DNA, the CDR3 is TGTGCCAGCAGTGATACGGGGGGTCCATACAATGAGCAGTTCTTC. Translation: CASSDTGGPYNEQFF.

The CDR3: CASSLEIGTEAFF. CDR3 bases: TGCGCCAGCAGCTTAGAGATAGGCACTGAAGCTTTCTTT. This chain links TRBV5-1 with TRBJ1-1; D unresolved. Trimming removed 2 bases at V and 4 bases at J, with 9 bases between. This CDR3 comprises 13 residues. The germline V gene encodes CDR1 SGHRS and CDR2 YFSETQ.

The chain uses TRBV6-1 and TRBJ2-1, with 7 positions matching TRBD1. J was trimmed by 5 bases and V by 6 bases; bases with no gene match: 13. Germline lookup yields CDR1 MNHNS and CDR2 SASEGT. The CDR3 sequence is 16 residues long. The CDR3 bases are TGTGCCAGCAGCCCCCTCCGGGACAGCAGCAACAATGAGCAGTTCTTC. This gives the protein CASSPLRDSSNNEQFF.

This clonotype was found once. CDR3 in amino acids: CATSRVGQGPYEQYF. Written as DNA, the CDR3 is TGTGCCACCAGCAGAGTCGGACAGGGACCCTACGAGCAGTACTTC. The chain combines TRBV15 with TRBJ2-7, with 8 bases that match TRBD1. Germline CDR1 is LNHNV and CDR2 is YYDKDF (reference sequence). The CDR3 is 15 amino acids. V dropped 1 base and J dropped 2; count of bases not matched to a gene: 4.

This clonotype occurred a few times. This chain links TRBV7-9 with TRBJ2-5; tentative D call: TRBD2 (6 bases). The CDR3 extends over 14 amino acids. Germline V gene lookup returns CDR1 SEHNR and CDR2 FQNEAQ (reference sequence). V was pared by 1 base and J by 5 bases, with 11 bases between. The CDR3: CASSLDLREETQYF. Written as DNA, the CDR3 is TGTGCCAGCAGCTTAGATCTCCGGGAGGAGACCCAGTACTTC.

This clonotype appeared a few times. The V and J genes are TRBV19 and TRBJ2-7, with D perhaps TRBD1 (5 bases). CDR1 is LNHDA, CDR2 SQIVND, per germline (reference sequence). The ends were cut back, 6 bases at V and 6 bases at J, with 9 bases in the middle. The CDR3 is 11 amino acids. The CDR3: CASSVGVEQYF. The CDR3 nucleotides read TGTGCCAGTAGCGTAGGGGTCGAGCAGTACTTC.

This clonotype was seen more than once but under ten times. J is TRBJ2-5 and V is TRBV3-1; 10 bases are a match to TRBD1. Per the germline V gene, CDR1 is LGHDT and CDR2 is YNNKEL (reference sequence). The trim removed 4 bases at V and 4 bases at J, leaving 6 bases unmatched. This CDR3 contains 15 residues. CDR3 sequence reads: CASSRPGTGVETQYF. The CDR3 DNA reads TGTGCCAGCAGCCGCCCCGGGACAGGGGTAGAGACCCAGTACTTC.

This clonotype was counted between two and nine times. The chain employs TRBV12-3 or TRBV12-4 and TRBJ2-1; 8 bases are a match to TRBD2. The length of the CDR3 is 14 residues. The V gene end was trimmed by 3 bases and the J gene end by 8 bases; junction bases not matched to a gene: 6. The CDR3 is CASSFAGGGDEQFF. The CDR3 DNA follows: TGTGCCAGCAGTTTTGCGGGAGGCGGGGATGAGCAGTTCTTC.

This rearrangement joins TRBV29-1 to TRBJ1-1; 7 positions agree with TRBD1. V shed 4 bases, J shed 7 bases, and the junction held 6 bases outside the gene matches. CDR1 and CDR2 from the germline V gene are SQVTM and ANQGSEA. The CDR3 has 12 residues. DNA for the CDR3: TGCAGCGTTGCTGACAGGGACCTTGAAGCTTTCTTT. Protein sequence: CSVADRDLEAFF. The complete variable domain, with remaining parts taken from reference TRBV29-1 and TRBJ1-1, reads SAVISQKPSRDICQRGTSLTIQCQVDSQVTMMFWYRQQPGQSLTLIATANQGSEATYESGFVIDKFPISRPNLTFSTLTVSNMSPEDSSIYLCSVADRDLEAFFGQGTRLTVV.

This clonotype was picked up a small number of times. The rearrangement uses TRBV5-1 and TRBJ2-3; tentatively, D is TRBD2 (6 bases). V lost 1 base and J lost 7, with 10 bases in between. The germline V gene has CDR1 SGHRS and CDR2 YFSETQ. The CDR3 totals 13 residues. The CDR3 DNA is TGCGCCAGCAGCTTGCGGACTACGAATACGCAGTATTTT. Translation gives CASSLRTTNTQYF.

This chain uses TRBV29-1 with TRBJ2-7; D perhaps matches TRBD2 (6 bases). V was pared by 2 bases and J by 6 bases, with 23 bases between. CDR3 length: 16 residues. Germline V gene sequence: CDR1 SQVTM, CDR2 ANQGSEA. CDR3 protein: CSVEQPGSYGTSEQYF. The DNA for the CDR3 is TGCAGCGTTGAACAACCCGGGAGTTACGGAACAAGCGAGCAGTACTTC.